This TCR beta chain was obtained from a study of blood T cell repertoires in COVID-19. At the level of the study: Sources were T cells, B-cell-depleted T cells, or PBMCs; the material itself was cDNA or gDNA.

The junction had 4 bases not matched to a gene; V was cut back by 3 bases and J by 8 bases. The CDR3 has 15 amino acids. Germline CDR1 is LGHDT and CDR2 is YNNKEL (reference sequence). TCRdb keeps only in-frame clones here, not all; method: immunoSEQ multiplex PCR. The sample yields more than 80,000 clones, roughly 90% seen once. The receptor comes from a human donor with active COVID-19. The donor label of this sample is uncertain. Sequences were obtained from peripheral blood. The chain couples TRBV3-1 (or the pseudogene TRBV3-2) to TRBJ2-1; 13 bases agree with TRBD2. CDR3 in amino acids: CASSQTGTSGDEQFF. The CDR3 DNA follows: TGTGCCAGCAGCCAGACCGGGACTAGCGGGGATGAGCAGTTCTTC.